This T cell receptor (beta chain) appears in the sequencing data of a study of OX40 agonist ivuxolimab in advanced cancers. Study overall: Treatment of patients was with ivuxolimab, an agonistic anti-OX40 (CD134) antibody. Partial responses were seen in three patients, one with hepatocellular carcinoma and two with cutaneous melanoma.

The CDR3 is 14 amino acids. The V and J ends lost 2 bases and 0 bases respectively, with 6 bases between them. The germline V gene encodes CDR1 SGHRS and CDR2 YFSETQ. General study findings and limits: Nonresponders included some who also had low normalized T-cell clonal expansion.

TCRdb's copy holds only in-frame clones and misses some; the assay was immunoSEQ multiplex PCR. The data contain under 70,000 clones, 70% to 90% of them singletons. Concerning this clone itself: Its antigen is unidentified.

The input for sequencing was CD4+ or CD8+ T cells sorted from blood, taken in a trial of the OX40 agonist ivuxolimab. This TCR came from an adult with an advanced solid tumor such as melanoma, head and neck, liver or kidney cancer. The gene calls are TRBV5-1 and TRBJ1-3; no clear D. The CDR3 loop reads CASSLETSGNTIYF. CDR3 nucleotide sequence: TGCGCCAGCAGCTTAGAGACCTCTGGAAACACCATATATTTT.